This T cell receptor beta chain was sequenced during a study of T-cell reconstitution after alpha-beta-depleted transplantation in children. Unique molecular identifiers were incorporated into the prepared TCRbeta library. Each CDR3 protein gets one entry after TCRdb re-called the PCR reads with MiXCR. The sample records some 220,000 distinct CDR3 sequences, about a tenth being singletons. The germline gives CDR1 SGHAT, CDR2 FQNNGV. There are 15 residues in the CDR3. V was cut by 1 base and J by 3 bases, with 11 bases left in between. This clonotype was counted ten times or more. This sequence was found in a human donor who donated a stem cell graft to a child with acute lymphoblastic leukemia. The chain employs TRBV11-2 and TRBJ2-3; no firm D call. The starting material was PBMCs from the stem cell graft donor, obtained from the stem cell graft. CDR3 bases: TGTGCCAGCAGCTTAGTAGTCGGACGGACAGATACGCAGTATTTT. This gives the protein CASSLVVGRTDTQYF.